The clone carrying this TCR beta chain was picked up many times. This entry comes from a study of T cells after posttransplantation cyclophosphamide. The protocol was immunoSEQ multiplex PCR, while the TCRdb copy is restricted to in-frame clones and leaves out a portion. The sample yields 40,000 to 60,000 clones, without any singletons. V lost 5 bases and J 7 bases, leaving 12 bases between the germline ends. CDR3 length: 13 residues. CDR1 and CDR2 from the germline V gene are SGHNT and YENEEA. V usage is TRBV11-3 and J usage is TRBJ2-1; a possible D gene is TRBD1 (6 bases). This TCR came from a man aged 35 to 55 in good health, CMV-negative, and a related stem cell transplant donor. Material for sequencing was PBMCs. The CDR3: CASSPRGWNEQFF. The CDR3 DNA sequence: TGTGCCAGCAGCCCGAGGGGGTGGAATGAGCAGTTCTTC.